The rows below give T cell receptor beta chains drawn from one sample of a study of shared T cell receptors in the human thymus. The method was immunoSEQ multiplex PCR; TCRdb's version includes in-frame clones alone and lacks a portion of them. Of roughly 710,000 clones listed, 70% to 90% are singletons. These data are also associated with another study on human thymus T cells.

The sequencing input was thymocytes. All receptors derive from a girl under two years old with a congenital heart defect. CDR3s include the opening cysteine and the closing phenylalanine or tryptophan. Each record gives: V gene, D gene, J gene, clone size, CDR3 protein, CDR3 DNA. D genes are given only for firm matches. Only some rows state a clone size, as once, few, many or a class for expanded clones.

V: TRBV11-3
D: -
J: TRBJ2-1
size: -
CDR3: CASSLGQGGTEVYNEQFF
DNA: TGTGCCAGCAGCTTAGGACAGGGCGGGACCGAGGTCTACAATGAGCAGTTCTTC

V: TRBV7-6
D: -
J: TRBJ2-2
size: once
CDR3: CASSFFSVWNTGELFF
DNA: TGTGCCAGCAGCTTTTTCAGCGTGTGGAACACCGGGGAGCTGTTTTTT

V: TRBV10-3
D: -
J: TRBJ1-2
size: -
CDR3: CALSAGDGYTF
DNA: TGTGCCCTCTCAGCAGGGGATGGCTACACCTTC

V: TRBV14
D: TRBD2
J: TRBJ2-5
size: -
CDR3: CASSHYSGGDMETQYF
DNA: TGTGCCAGCAGCCACTATAGCGGGGGGGATATGGAGACCCAGTACTTC

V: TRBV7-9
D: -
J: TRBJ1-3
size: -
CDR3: CASSLVFTALSGNTIYF
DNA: TGTGCCAGCAGCTTAGTTTTTACAGCCCTCTCTGGAAACACCATATATTTT

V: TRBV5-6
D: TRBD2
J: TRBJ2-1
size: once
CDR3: CASSSPGGLAGGTLNEQFF
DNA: TGTGCCAGCAGCTCACCTGGGGGACTAGCGGGGGGAACGTTAAATGAGCAGTTCTTC

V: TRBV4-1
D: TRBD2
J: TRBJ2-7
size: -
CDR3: CASSQGGLVTNEQYF
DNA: TGCGCCAGCAGCCAAGGGGGACTAGTCACGAACGAGCAGTACTTC

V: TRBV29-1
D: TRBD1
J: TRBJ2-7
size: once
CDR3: CSVGDRGLPYF
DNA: TGCAGCGTAGGGGACAGGGGGCTACCGTACTTC

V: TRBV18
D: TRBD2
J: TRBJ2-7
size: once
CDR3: CASSPLTSGGPYEQYF
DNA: TGTGCCAGCTCACCCTTGACTAGCGGGGGACCCTACGAGCAGTACTTC

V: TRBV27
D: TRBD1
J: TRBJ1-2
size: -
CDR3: CASSLARGYGYTF
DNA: TGTGCCAGCAGTTTGGCCAGGGGGTATGGCTACACCTTC

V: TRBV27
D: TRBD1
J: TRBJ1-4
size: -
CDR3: CASSLRRDRRNEKLFF
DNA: TGTGCCAGCAGTTTACGGCGGGACAGGAGGAATGAAAAACTGTTTTTT

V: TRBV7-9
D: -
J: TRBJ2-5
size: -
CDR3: CASSLEGGETQYF
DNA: TGTGCCAGCAGCTTAGAAGGGGGAGAGACCCAGTACTTC

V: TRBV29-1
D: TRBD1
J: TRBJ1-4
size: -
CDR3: CSVLHRGGNEKLFF
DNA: TGCAGCGTCCTTCACAGGGGGGGTAATGAAAAACTGTTTTTT